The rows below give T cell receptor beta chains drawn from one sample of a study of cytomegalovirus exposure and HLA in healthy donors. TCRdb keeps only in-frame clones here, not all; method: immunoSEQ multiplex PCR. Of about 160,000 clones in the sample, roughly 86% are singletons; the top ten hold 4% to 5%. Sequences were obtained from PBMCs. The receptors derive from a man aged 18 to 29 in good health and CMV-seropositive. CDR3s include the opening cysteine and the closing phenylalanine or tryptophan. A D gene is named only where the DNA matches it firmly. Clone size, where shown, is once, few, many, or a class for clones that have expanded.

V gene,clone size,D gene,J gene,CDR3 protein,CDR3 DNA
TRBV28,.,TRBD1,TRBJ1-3,CASSLSPWDSYSGNTIYF,TGTGCCAGCAGTTTATCCCCCTGGGACAGTTACTCTGGAAACACCATATATTTT
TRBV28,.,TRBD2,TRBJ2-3,CASRRWSGSQSDTQYF,TGTGCCAGCCGACGTTGGAGCGGGAGTCAATCAGATACGCAGTATTTT
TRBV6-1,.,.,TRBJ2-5,CASSKTGIQETQYF,TGTGCCAGCAGTAAAACAGGGATCCAAGAGACCCAGTACTTC
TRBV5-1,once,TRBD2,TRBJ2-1,CASSGASGRAYNEQFF,TGCGCCAGCAGCGGGGCTAGCGGGAGGGCCTACAATGAGCAGTTCTTC
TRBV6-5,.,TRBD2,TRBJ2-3,CATKPSGRPGDTQYF,TGTGCCACTAAACCAAGCGGGAGGCCGGGAGATACGCAGTATTTT
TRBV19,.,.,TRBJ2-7,CASSMGVAYEQYF,TGTGCCAGTAGTATGGGAGTGGCTTACGAGCAGTACTTC
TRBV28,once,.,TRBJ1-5,CASSIVDQPQHF,TGTGCCAGCAGTATAGTAGATCAGCCCCAGCATTTT
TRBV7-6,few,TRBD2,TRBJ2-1,CASSQGLAGYRNEQFF,TGTGCCAGCAGCCAGGGACTAGCGGGGTATAGGAATGAGCAGTTCTTC
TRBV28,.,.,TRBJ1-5,CASGWSNQPQHF,TGTGCCAGCGGCTGGAGCAATCAGCCCCAGCATTTT
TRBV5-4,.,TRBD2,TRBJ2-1,CASSLVASGSNEQFF,TGTGCCAGCAGCTTGGTTGCTAGCGGGAGCAATGAGCAGTTCTTC
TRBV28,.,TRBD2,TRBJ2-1,CASSHGLAESYNEQFF,TGTGCCAGCAGTCACGGACTAGCGGAGTCCTACAATGAGCAGTTCTTC
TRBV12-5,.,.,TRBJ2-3,CASGPGVGANTDTQYF,TGTGCTAGTGGTCCGGGCGTGGGAGCCAACACAGATACGCAGTATTTT
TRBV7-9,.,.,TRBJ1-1,CASSKDTPNTEAFF,TGTGCCAGCAGCAAGGACACGCCGAACACTGAAGCTTTCTTT
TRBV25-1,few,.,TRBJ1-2,CASNVENYGYTF,TGTGCCAGCAACGTGGAGAACTATGGCTACACCTTC
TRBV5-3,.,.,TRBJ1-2,CARSLDPTGDGYTF,TGTGCCAGAAGCTTGGACCCGACAGGCGATGGCTACACCTTC
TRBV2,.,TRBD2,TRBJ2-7,CASSMDLAGAREQYF,TGTGCCAGCAGTATGGATCTAGCGGGAGCGAGGGAGCAGTACTTC
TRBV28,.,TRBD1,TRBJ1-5,CASSSTGGIQPQHF,TGTGCCAGCAGTTCGACAGGGGGTATACAGCCCCAGCATTTT